The 3 T cell receptor beta chains below all came from one sample that was sequenced in a study of shared clonotypes between healthy human individuals (dated by TCRdb to the early 2020s). The library was obtained by the immunoSEQ multiplex PCR assay. TCRdb mirrors the immuneACCESS table, restricted to in-frame sequences. Some clones are absent from its copies; in checked studies, under half trace to an unresolved V gene, and the reason for the others is unknown. This sample comprises about 2.3 million clones, just under 95% of them detected only once. The ten largest clones represent 0.3% to 0.4% of the sample. Sequencing was carried out using naive CD4+ T cells from PBMCs. The cell subset or site label for this specimen denotes: CD45RA+ positively selected. The receptors here all came from a man between 18 and 29 years old in good health. Some clones in this sample may be carry-over from other donors' samples.

This chain uses TRBV10-3 with TRBJ1-2; D not certain. The CDR3 is 13 residues long. CDR1 is ENHRY, CDR2 SYGVKD, per germline. Trimming pared 2 bases from V and 1 base from J, leaving 5 bases between. CDR3 sequence reads: CAISEANNYGYTF. As DNA, the CDR3 is TGTGCCATCAGTGAGGCCAATAACTATGGCTACACCTTC.

CDR3 nucleotide sequence: TGTGCCAGCAACCATGGGCTAGCGGGAGCCGGTGAGCAGTTCTTC. It yields the protein CASNHGLAGAGEQFF. The J gene is TRBJ2-1, the V gene TRBV6-5; 10 bases are a match to TRBD2. Germline values: CDR1 MNHEY, CDR2 SVGAGI. V was pared by 7 bases and J by 9 bases, with 12 bases of the junction left unmatched. The CDR3 has 15 residues.

The chain is built from TRBV5-1 and TRBJ1-6; D might be TRBD1 (5 bases). Deletions cut 1 base from V and 9 bases from J, with 14 bases between. The germline V gene has CDR1 SGHRS and CDR2 YFSETQ. The CDR3 totals 15 residues. The CDR3 coding sequence is TGCGCCAGCAGCTTGATTTCTTCTCAGGGTTCACCCCTCCACTTT. It is translated as CASSLISSQGSPLHF.